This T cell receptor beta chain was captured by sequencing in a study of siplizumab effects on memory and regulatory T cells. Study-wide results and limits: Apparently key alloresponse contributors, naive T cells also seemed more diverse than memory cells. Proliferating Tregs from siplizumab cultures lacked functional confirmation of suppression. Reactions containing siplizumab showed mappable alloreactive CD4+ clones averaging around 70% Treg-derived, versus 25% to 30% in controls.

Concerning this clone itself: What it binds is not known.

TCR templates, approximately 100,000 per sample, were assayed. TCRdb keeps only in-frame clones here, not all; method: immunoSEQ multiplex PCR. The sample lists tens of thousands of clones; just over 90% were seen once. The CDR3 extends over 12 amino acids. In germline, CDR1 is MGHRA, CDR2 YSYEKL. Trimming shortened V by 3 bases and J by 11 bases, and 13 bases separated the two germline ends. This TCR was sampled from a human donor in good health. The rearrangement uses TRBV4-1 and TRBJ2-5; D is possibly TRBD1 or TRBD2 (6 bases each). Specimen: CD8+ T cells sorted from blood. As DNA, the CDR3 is TGCGCCAGCAGCCATTCTGGGGGGCGACAGTACTTC. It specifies CASSHSGGRQYF.